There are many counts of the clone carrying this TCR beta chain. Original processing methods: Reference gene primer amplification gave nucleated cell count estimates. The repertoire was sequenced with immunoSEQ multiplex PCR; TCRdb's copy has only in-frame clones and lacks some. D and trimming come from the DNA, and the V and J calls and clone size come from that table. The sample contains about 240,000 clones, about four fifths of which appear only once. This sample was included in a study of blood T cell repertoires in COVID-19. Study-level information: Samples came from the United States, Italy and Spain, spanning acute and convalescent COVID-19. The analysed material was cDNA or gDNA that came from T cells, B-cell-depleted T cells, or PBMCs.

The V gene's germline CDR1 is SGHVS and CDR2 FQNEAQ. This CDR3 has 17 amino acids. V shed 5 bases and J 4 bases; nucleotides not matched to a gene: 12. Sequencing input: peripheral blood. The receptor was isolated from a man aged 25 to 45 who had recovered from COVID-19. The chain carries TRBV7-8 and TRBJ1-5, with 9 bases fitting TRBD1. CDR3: CASSDYPMGTGNQPQHF. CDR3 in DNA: TGTGCCAGCAGCGACTACCCCATGGGGACAGGGAATCAGCCCCAGCATTTT.